The 30 T cell receptor beta chains in this list originate from one sample, sequenced in a study of regulatory T cells in long-lasting Graves disease. As to time point: newly diagnosed GD, antithyroid drugs for less than 3 months. PBMC-extracted RNA yielded the TCR library. Construction of TCR beta libraries relied on iRepertoire HTBI primers and on Arm-PCR targeting CDR3 regions. TCRdb recomputed calls from the multiplex PCR reads with MiXCR, one row per CDR3 protein. The table records hundreds of thousands of distinct CDR3 sequences, 15% to 20% of them present only once. The data were also submitted as part of a second study, on T cells in Graves' hyperthyroidism and ophthalmopathy.

Sample: peripheral blood mononuclear cells (PBMCs), taken at new diagnosis, from a patient treated with antithyroid drugs. The receptors shown here come from a woman under 40 with Graves disease.

Many counts were recorded for this clonotype. This rearrangement joins TRBV12-3 or TRBV12-4 to TRBJ2-5; D not resolved. The CDR3 sequence is 14 residues long. Trimming cost V 1 base and J 5 bases, with 11 bases left between them. CDR3 coding DNA: TGTGCCAGCAGTTTAGTAACCGATCTGGAGACCCAGTACTTC. Translated, it gives CASSLVTDLETQYF.

The chain couples TRBV24-1 to TRBJ2-2; unclear D gene. The V end was cut by 0 bases, the J end by 1 base, with 8 bases between. The germline CDR1 and CDR2 sequences are KGHDR and SFDVKD. The CDR3 spans 16 residues. The CDR3 bases are TGTGCCACCAGTGATTTGCATCCGGGGAACACCGGGGAGCTGTTTTTT. Translating gives CATSDLHPGNTGELFF.

This clonotype was counted at least ten times. V is TRBV20-1 and J is TRBJ2-7; D is unresolved. V was clipped by 3 bases and J by 6 bases, with 9 bases between them. The germline CDR1 and CDR2 sequences are DFQATT and SNEGSKA (reference sequence). The length of the CDR3 is 11 residues. CDR3 sequence reads: CSASPKSEQYF. The CDR3, as DNA: TGCAGTGCTAGCCCTAAGAGCGAGCAGTACTTC.

This clonotype has a count of ten or more. The V gene is TRBV5-6, the J gene TRBJ2-1, with no clear D. V was clipped by 0 bases and J by 12 bases, with 10 bases between them. This CDR3 contains 12 residues. CDR1 and CDR2 from the germline V gene are SGHDT and YYEEEE. CDR3 DNA: TGTGCCAGCAGCTTGGAGGCACCCACGCAGTTCTTC. Residues: CASSLEAPTQFF. Filled out from reference TRBV5-6 and TRBJ2-1, the complete variable domain reads DAGVTQSPTHLIKTRGQQVTLRCSPKSGHDTVSWYQQALGQGPQFIFQYYEEEERQRGNFPDRFSGHQFPNYSSELNVNALLLGDSALYLCASSLEAPTQFFGPGTRLTVL.

This clonotype appeared a few times. The V gene is TRBV19, the J gene TRBJ1-5; perhaps TRBD1 as D (5 bases). The V end was cut by 9 bases, the J end by 5 bases, with 23 bases between. This CDR3 region has 16 residues. The germline V gene has CDR1 LNHDA and CDR2 SQIVND (reference sequence). CDR3 in DNA: TGTGCCAGCGCTAGTCCCATAGGGGCGAACCATCAGCCCCAGCATTTT. Translation: CASASPIGANHQPQHF.

This clonotype was seen at least ten times. The V gene is TRBV30, the J gene TRBJ2-1; no clear D gene. Germline CDR1 GTSNPN, CDR2 SVGIG (reference sequence). The V end was cut by 4 bases, the J end by 4 bases, with 8 bases between. The CDR3 runs to 12 residues. The CDR3 loop reads CAWTTPYNEQFF. The CDR3 nucleotides read TGTGCCTGGACTACCCCTTACAATGAGCAGTTCTTC.

This clonotype was seen a few times. The CDR3 DNA follows: TGCAGTGCTGACCGGGAATCTACCTACGAGCAGTACTTC. Its translation is CSADRESTYEQYF. The rearrangement links TRBV20-1 to TRBJ2-7; D might be TRBD2 (5 bases). This CDR3 spans 13 amino acids. Germline-derived CDR1 and CDR2 are DFQATT and SNEGSKA (reference sequence). V lost 5 bases and J lost 2, with 13 bases in between.

The chain recombines TRBV3-1 with TRBJ1-1, with TRBD1 matching over 8 bases. Per germline, CDR1 LGHDT and CDR2 YNNKEL (reference sequence). J lost 4 bases, V lost 6 bases, and 7 bases had no gene match. The CDR3 sequence is 14 residues long. The CDR3 bases are TGTGCCAGCAGGTCATCGGACAGGGTCACTGAAGCTTTCTTT. Amino acids: CASRSSDRVTEAFF.

A remark on this clonotype: This may come from a read error, since a much larger clone is one base off. This chain links TRBV6-9 with TRBJ2-7; D ambiguous. Germline CDR1 reads MNHGY; CDR2 reads SVAAGI. This CDR3 spans 15 amino acids. Trimming removed 4 bases at V and 7 bases at J, with 20 bases between. In DNA, the CDR3 is TGTGCCAGCAGTTCACCAACTTCTGGGGTACATGAGCAGTACTTC. Its translation: CASSSPTSGVHEQYF.

The chain carries TRBV12-3 or TRBV12-4 and TRBJ2-5, with 9 bases identical to TRBD2. The CDR3 covers 16 residues. J gave up 8 bases and V 5 bases, and 15 bases lay outside the gene matches. CDR3 sequence (DNA): TGTGCCAGCAGTCCCTGGACTAGCGAAGGGGAGGTAACCCAGTACTTC. Residues: CASSPWTSEGEVTQYF.

The V gene is TRBV10-1, the J gene TRBJ2-1; the D gene could be TRBD1 or TRBD2 (5 bases each). Trimming left V 2 bases short and J 7 bases short, with 12 bases between. This CDR3 has 14 residues. CDR1 and CDR2 (germline): WNHNN, SYGVQD (reference sequence). CDR3 sequence: CASSEPGPTNEQFF. CDR3 sequence (DNA): TGCGCCAGCAGTGAGCCGGGACCAACGAATGAGCAGTTCTTC.

This clonotype was seen more than once but under ten times. The chain links TRBV11-3 to TRBJ2-7; TRBD2 might be the D (6 bases). V lost 1 base to trimming and J lost 12 bases, with 19 bases between them. The germline gives CDR1 SGHNT, CDR2 YENEEA. The CDR3 sequence is 14 residues long. CDR3 sequence reads: CASSLGSRDSRLYF. The DNA of the CDR3 is TGTGCCAGCAGCTTAGGATCCCGGGACTCCCGACTGTACTTC.

This clonotype has a count of ten or more. This sequence joins TRBV10-3 and TRBJ2-3, with 8 bases aligning to TRBD2. Germline CDR1 is ENHRY and CDR2 is SYGVKD. V lost 3 bases and J lost 6; bases outside the gene matches: 14. The CDR3 contains 17 residues. The CDR3 protein is CAISDKTYGRARDTQYF. CDR3 nucleotides: TGTGCCATCAGTGATAAGACCTACGGGAGGGCCAGGGATACGCAGTATTTT.

This clonotype appeared many times. The chain carries TRBV11-2 and TRBJ1-1, with 7 bases fitting TRBD1. The germline V gene encodes CDR1 SGHAT and CDR2 FQNNGV. Trimming at V came to 7 bases and at J to 4 bases, leaving 15 bases not matched to a gene. The length of the CDR3 is 16 residues. CDR3 in DNA: TGTGCCAGCACCTTGTTAAGGGGGCGAAGGGGCACTGAAGCTTTCTTT. This gives the protein CASTLLRGRRGTEAFF. The complete variable domain, with remaining parts taken from reference TRBV11-2 and TRBJ1-1, reads EAGVAQSPRYKIIEKRQSVAFWCNPISGHATLYWYQQILGQGPKLLIQFQNNGVVDDSQLPKDRFSAERLKGVDSTLKIQPAKLEDSAVYLCASTLLRGRRGTEAFFGQGTRLTVV.

This clonotype was seen more than once but under ten times. The chain employs TRBV5-4 and TRBJ1-2; a possible D gene is TRBD1 (5 bases). This CDR3 has 14 amino acids. Germline lookup yields CDR1 SGHNT and CDR2 YYREEE (reference sequence). With 4 bases removed from V and 5 bases from J, the gap between germline ends came to 15 bases. Here the CDR3 reads CASSPDLGGYGYTF. CDR3 bases: TGTGCCAGCAGCCCCGATTTGGGGGGGTATGGCTACACCTTC.

On this clonotype itself: No conserved phenylalanine or tryptophan ends this CDR3, so it is likely a read error. The chain is built from TRBV9 and TRBJ2-1; D possibly corresponds to TRBD1 (6 bases). Looked up from germline, CDR1 is SGDLS and CDR2 is YYNGEE. CDR3 length equals 15 residues. Trimming took 4 bases from V and 2 from J, leaving 13 bases between them. The CDR3 is CASSSRDTTYNEQFS. As DNA, the CDR3 is TGTGCCAGCAGCAGCCGGGACACCACCTACAATGAGCAGTTCTCC.

J is TRBJ2-2 and V is TRBV28; 12 positions match TRBD2. The CDR3 extends over 17 amino acids. Trimming cost V 4 bases and J 6 bases; bases outside gene matches: 9. The germline V gene encodes CDR1 MDHEN and CDR2 SYDVKM. The CDR3 sequence is CASSSPGLAGGSGELFF. CDR3 DNA sequence: TGTGCCAGCAGTTCCCCGGGACTAGCGGGCGGTTCCGGGGAGCTGTTTTTT.

The V and J genes are TRBV15 and TRBJ2-3, with a tentative D call TRBD2 (6 bases). V shed 5 bases and J shed 0 bases, with 15 bases lying between them. The CDR3 is 16 amino acids. CDR1 and CDR2 (germline): LNHNV, YYDKDF (reference sequence). CDR3 region: CATSGGVAASTDTQYF. The DNA of the CDR3 is TGTGCCACCAGCGGAGGAGTAGCGGCTAGCACAGATACGCAGTATTTT.

The chain has TRBV9 and TRBJ2-1, with D maybe TRBD2 (6 bases). The CDR3 is 13 residues long. The germline gives CDR1 SGDLS, CDR2 YYNGEE. Trimming removed 0 bases at V and 9 bases at J, with 10 bases between. The chain's CDR3 is CASSVAGGIEQFF. The CDR3 bases are TGTGCCAGCAGCGTAGCTGGAGGGATTGAGCAGTTCTTC. Full variable domain (outside the CDR3, taken from reference TRBV9 and TRBJ2-1): DSGVTQTPKHLITATGQRVTLRCSPRSGDLSVYWYQQSLDQGLQFLIQYYNGEERAKGNILERFSAQQFPDLHSELNLSSLELGDSALYFCASSVAGGIEQFFGPGTRLTVL.

The chain uses TRBV15 and TRBJ1-4; D is ambiguous. The length of the CDR3 is 13 residues. V was shortened by 1 base and J by 3 bases, with 3 bases between the two germline ends. Germline V gives CDR1 LNHNV, CDR2 YYDKDF (reference sequence). CDR3 sequence (DNA): TGTGCCACCAGCAGAGTAGCTAATGAAAAACTGTTTTTT. Its protein is CATSRVANEKLFF. Drawing the rest from reference TRBV15 and TRBJ1-4, the complete variable domain is DAMVIQNPRYQVTQFGKPVTLSCSQTLNHNVMYWYQQKSSQAPKLLFHYYDKDFNNEADTPDNFQSRRPNTSFCFLDIRSPGLGDTAMYLCATSRVANEKLFFGSGTQLSVL.

J is TRBJ2-1 and V is TRBV19; D is possibly TRBD2 (6 bases). The CDR3 is 12 amino acids. Trimming took off 8 bases at V and 6 bases at J, with 11 bases between the two ends. The germline V gene encodes CDR1 LNHDA and CDR2 SQIVND (reference sequence). CDR3 in DNA: TGTGCCAGTCGACTAGACTTCAATGAGCAGTTCTTC. Translating it yields CASRLDFNEQFF.

This clonotype was observed a few times. The genes are TRBV6-5 and TRBJ2-7; D is ambiguous. Trimming removed 3 bases at V and 6 bases at J, with 12 bases between. The CDR3 spans 13 residues. From germline, CDR1 is MNHEY and CDR2 SVGAGI. The CDR3 region is CASSYSPSAEQYF. Written as DNA, the CDR3 is TGTGCCAGCAGTTATTCCCCTTCCGCCGAGCAGTACTTC.

This clonotype appeared a few times. This chain links TRBV7-9 with TRBJ1-5; 9 bases agree with TRBD1. CDR1 and CDR2 (germline): SEHNR, FQNEAQ (reference sequence). The trim removed 4 bases at V and 5 bases at J, leaving 9 bases unmatched. The CDR3 contains 16 residues. CDR3 amino acids: CASSSERTGAYQPQHF. CDR3 sequence (DNA): TGTGCCAGCAGCTCCGAACGGACAGGGGCTTATCAGCCCCAGCATTTT.

The chain couples TRBV28 to TRBJ1-5; tentative D call: TRBD1 (6 bases). Germline CDR1 and CDR2: MDHEN and SYDVKM. The CDR3 sequence is 13 residues long. Trimming shortened V by 6 bases and J by 5 bases, and 11 bases separated the two germline ends. The CDR3 region has the DNA TGTGCCAGCAGGGGGACATCGGATCAGCCCCAGCATTTT. It yields the protein CASRGTSDQPQHF. The full variable domain, completed using reference TRBV28 and TRBJ1-5, is DVKVTQSSRYLVKRTGEKVFLECVQDMDHENMFWYRQDPGLGLRLIYFSYDVKMKEKGDIPEGYSVSREKKERFSLILESASTNQTSMYLCASRGTSDQPQHFGDGTRLSIL.

This chain links TRBV11-2 with TRBJ1-1, with D possibly TRBD1 on 5 matching bases. The CDR3 has 15 amino acids. The ends were cut back, 5 bases at V and 0 bases at J, with 13 bases in the middle. Germline CDR1 and CDR2: SGHAT and FQNNGV. The CDR3 region has the DNA TGTGCCAGCAGCCCTTCGACAGCCTTGAACACTGAAGCTTTCTTT. Translated: CASSPSTALNTEAFF.

The V and J genes are TRBV27 and TRBJ2-3; 7 nucleotides align to TRBD2. Germline lookup yields CDR1 MNHEY and CDR2 SMNVEV (reference sequence). The CDR3 contains 14 residues. J gave up 0 bases and V 3 bases, and 0 bases lay outside the gene matches. Here the CDR3 reads CASSLRESTDTQYF. CDR3 bases: TGTGCCAGCAGTTTGCGGGAGAGCACAGATACGCAGTATTTT.

In this sample, this clonotype turned up once. The chain has TRBV10-3 and TRBJ2-3; 11 nucleotides align to TRBD1. The CDR3 loop spans 14 amino acids. V trimming: 10 bases; J trimming: 5 bases; junction bases outside the gene matches: 8. CDR1 ENHRY and CDR2 SYGVKD come from the germline V gene. CDR3 in DNA: TGTGCCAACAGCCCGGGACAGGGGGAAGATACGCAGTATTTT. Its translation is CANSPGQGEDTQYF.

Concerning this clonotype itself: A much bigger clone sits one base away, suggesting this may be a read error. The chain joins TRBV20-1 to TRBJ2-5; either TRBD1 or TRBD2 may supply D (5 bases each). The better agreement between TRBJ2-1 and the DNA end casts doubt on the J call. Germline V CDR1 and CDR2: DFQATT, SNEGSKA (reference sequence). There are 14 residues in the CDR3. This CDR3 reads CSATRDASPNEQFF. Written as DNA, the CDR3 is TGCAGTGCTACCCGGGACGCCAGTCCCAATGAGCAGTTCTTC.

The chain employs TRBV15 and TRBJ1-1; a possible D gene is TRBD1 (5 bases). Trimming took off 1 base at V and 1 base at J, with 10 bases between the two ends. The CDR3 is 15 amino acids. Germline values: CDR1 LNHNV, CDR2 YYDKDF (reference sequence). The CDR3: CATSRGPGSNTEAFF. As DNA, the CDR3 is TGTGCCACCAGCAGAGGACCAGGGTCGAACACTGAAGCTTTCTTT.

This clonotype was seen a few times. This rearrangement joins TRBV18 to TRBJ1-4; TRBD1 might be the D (5 bases). In germline, CDR1 is KGHSH, CDR2 LQKENI. V was clipped by 6 bases and J by 7 bases, with 15 bases between them. There are 14 residues in the CDR3. In DNA form, the CDR3 reads TGTGCCAGCTCCCCCCGGGGCAGGAGTGAAAAACTGTTTTTT. It is translated as CASSPRGRSEKLFF.